A selection of T cell receptor beta chains follows, all from one sample in a study of blood T cell repertoires in COVID-19. Here immunoSEQ multiplex PCR was the method, and the copy in TCRdb shows in-frame clones only, minus some. The sample lists approximately 200,000 clones, 85% to 90% occurring once. The material sequenced was PBMCs or T cells enriched from blood (not recorded which). The receptors derive from a man aged 25 to 45 who had recovered from COVID-19. Each CDR3 is given with its conserved first and last residue. D genes are given only for firm matches. Rows give clone size only sometimes, using once, few, many, or a class for an expanded clone.

CDR3nt | CDR3aa | d_gene | abundance | j_gene | v_gene
TGTGCCAGCAGCTTAGTAGCCCCGGGACAGACGGAGACCCAGTACTTC | CASSLVAPGQTETQYF | TRBD1 | - | TRBJ2-5 | TRBV7-9
TGTGCCACCAGCGGTCCCAGGGGGGCCTACGAGCAGTACTTC | CATSGPRGAYEQYF | - | few | TRBJ2-7 | TRBV15
TGCGCCAGCAGTGCCGCCGGACAGTCAAATTCACCCCTCCACTTT | CASSAAGQSNSPLHF | - | few | TRBJ1-6 | TRBV10-1
TGTGCCAGCAGTGAGACAGGGAAGGACAATCAGCCCCAGCATTTT | CASSETGKDNQPQHF | TRBD1 | - | TRBJ1-5 | TRBV28
TGTGCCTTGACTTCCGGGACTGCTTGGGAGCAGTACTTC | CALTSGTAWEQYF | - | - | TRBJ2-7 | TRBV30
TGTGCCAGTAGTATTGAACTAGCGGGAGGTGTAGATACGCAGTATTTT | CASSIELAGGVDTQYF | TRBD2 | - | TRBJ2-3 | TRBV19
TGTGCCAGCAGCGCGGACTTAGGCTCTGGAAACACCATATATTTT | CASSADLGSGNTIYF | - | - | TRBJ1-3 | TRBV7-2
TGTGCCAGCAGGCGCATGGAGACCCAGTACTTC | CASRRMETQYF | - | once | TRBJ2-5 | TRBV6-5
TGTGCCAGCAGAAAGGGGACAGATCTAACCTACGAGCAGTACTTC | CASRKGTDLTYEQYF | TRBD1 | - | TRBJ2-7 | TRBV6-6
TGTGCCTGGAGAGTACAAGGACAGTTCCACAATGAGCAGTTCTTC | CAWRVQGQFHNEQFF | - | - | TRBJ2-1 | TRBV30
TGTGCCAGCAGCCAAGCTACTCTAGCGGTCCTTCCCTACGAGCAGTACTTC | CASSQATLAVLPYEQYF | TRBD2 | - | TRBJ2-7 | TRBV4-2
TGCGCCAGCAGCCAAGATCGGGGGACAGCAAGCTACGAGCAGTACTTC | CASSQDRGTASYEQYF | - | few | TRBJ2-7 | TRBV4-3
TGTGCCAGCAGCTTAGGGAACAGGGGGCGTTCTGGGGCCAACGTCCTGACTTTC | CASSLGNRGRSGANVLTF | TRBD1 | - | TRBJ2-6 | TRBV11-2
TGCGCCAGCAGCCGAGGGGGCGCGGGCGATGAAAAACTGTTTTTT | CASSRGGAGDEKLFF | TRBD1 | - | TRBJ1-4 | TRBV4-1
TGTGCCAGCAGTCCCTTCGGGGAGGGGGATCAGCCCCAGCATTTT | CASSPFGEGDQPQHF | - | - | TRBJ1-5 | TRBV27
TGCGCCAGCAGCCAAGGCACCGCCAGGGGGTTTTCTGAAGCTTTCTTT | CASSQGTARGFSEAFF | TRBD1 | - | TRBJ1-1 | TRBV4-1
TGTGCCAGCAGTTTAGGGACAGGGTCCTACGAGCAGTACTTC | CASSLGTGSYEQYF | TRBD1 | - | TRBJ2-7 | TRBV27
TGTGCCAGCAGCGTAAGGGGGACAGGGAACTACAATGAGCAGTTCTTC | CASSVRGTGNYNEQFF | TRBD1 | - | TRBJ2-1 | TRBV9
TGTGCCAGCACCCCGGGACAGGGGGCGGGAGGGAGCTATGGCTACACCTTC | CASTPGQGAGGSYGYTF | TRBD1 | - | TRBJ1-2 | TRBV27
TGTGCCAGCCTACATCTTGGGACTAGCGGGGGGAAGGAGACCCAGTACTTC | CASLHLGTSGGKETQYF | - | - | TRBJ2-5 | TRBV21-1
TGTGCCAGCAGCCTACTCAGGGCAGATCACTCTGGAAACACCATATATTTT | CASSLLRADHSGNTIYF | - | - | TRBJ1-3 | TRBV7-9
TGCGCCAGCAGCTTGGCTGAGCTTGGGGCACGAAACTATGGCTACACCTTC | CASSLAELGARNYGYTF | - | once | TRBJ1-2 | TRBV5-1
TGTGCTAGCAGCCCTTCGACAAGTAACACCGGGGAGCTGTTTTTT | CASSPSTSNTGELFF | - | - | TRBJ2-2 | TRBV7-7
TGTGCCAGTAGCGGGGTGGGTGATCAGCCCCAGCATTTT | CASSGVGDQPQHF | - | once | TRBJ1-5 | TRBV19
TGTGCCAGCAGCCAACAGGGGGCCAAAAACATTCAGTACTTC | CASSQQGAKNIQYF | - | - | TRBJ2-4 | TRBV14
TGTGCCAGCAGCCGAGGGTTTTCTATGAACACTGAAGCTTTCTTT | CASSRGFSMNTEAFF | - | - | TRBJ1-1 | TRBV7-8
TGTGCCATCAGTGAGCAGAGGGCAACTAATGAAAAACTGTTTTTT | CAISEQRATNEKLFF | - | - | TRBJ1-4 | TRBV10-3
TGTGCCAGCAGCTTAGAGGGGACTGGCGGCAATGAGCAGTTCTTC | CASSLEGTGGNEQFF | - | - | TRBJ2-1 | TRBV11-3
TGTGCCAGCAGCTTCGCCACTGGGACTAGCGGGAAATCGGCGCAGTATTTT | CASSFATGTSGKSAQYF | TRBD2 | few | TRBJ2-3 | TRBV13
TGTGCCAGCAGCTTTAACATACATTCACCCCTCCACTTT | CASSFNIHSPLHF | - | - | TRBJ1-6 | TRBV7-8
TGTGCCAGTAGTAGCACAGGGGGAGGCTATGGCTACACCTTC | CASSSTGGGYGYTF | TRBD1 | - | TRBJ1-2 | TRBV19
TGTGCCAGCAGTTTGGTAGCTAGCAGATTTAGCTCCTACAATGAGCAGTTCTTC | CASSLVASRFSSYNEQFF | - | - | TRBJ2-1 | TRBV28
TGTGCCAGCAGTCGGCCACCTCGGGACAGCTACTCCTACAATGAGCAGTTCTTC | CASSRPPRDSYSYNEQFF | TRBD1 | - | TRBJ2-1 | TRBV27
TGTGCCTGGAGTAGGGGGACACAAACTAATGAAAAACTGTTTTTT | CAWSRGTQTNEKLFF | - | - | TRBJ1-4 | TRBV30
TGTGCCAGCAAAGACAGGCCTGAACCCGGCGATACGCAGTATTTT | CASKDRPEPGDTQYF | - | few | TRBJ2-3 | TRBV19
TGTGCCAGCAGCTTTGACAGGGGGCTCGAGCAGTACTTC | CASSFDRGLEQYF | TRBD1 | once | TRBJ2-7 | TRBV5-4